Presented here are 5 T cell receptor beta chains from one specimen sequenced in a study of human T cells and chemical hapten exposure. One entry per CDR3 protein results from TCRdb running MiXCR on the RACE reads. The sample yields 110,000 or so distinct CDR3 sequences, around 34% seen once. As for time point: patch test 3, about 24 weeks after DPC sensitization. Specified treatment: therapeutic diphenylcyclopropenone sensitization with weekly scalp DPC. The specimen was whole blood, collected in connection with sensitization to the hapten diphenylcyclopropenone (DPC). Every receptor here comes from a man in his forties or fifties with alopecia areata. Some clones in this sample may be carry-over from other donors' samples.

The CDR3 reads CASSQVGASGKTYEQYF. DNA of the CDR3: TGCGCCAGCAGCCAAGTCGGGGCTAGCGGCAAAACCTACGAGCAGTACTTC. This rearrangement joins TRBV4-3 to TRBJ2-7; 7 nucleotides match TRBD2. J was trimmed by 2 bases and V by 1 base; bases with no gene match: 11. Germline V lookup: CDR1 LGHNA, CDR2 YSLEER. The CDR3 runs 17 residues.

This clonotype was seen once. This rearrangement joins TRBV7-2 to TRBJ1-2; the D is unclear. The CDR3 consists of 15 residues. The V gene lost 5 bases and the J gene lost 2 bases, with 15 bases spanning the gap. CDR1 and CDR2 from the germline V gene are SGHTA and FQGNSA. The DNA for the CDR3 is TGTGCCAGCAGCCCATCCGGAAAGGCCAACTATGGCTACACCTTC. This sequence encodes CASSPSGKANYGYTF.

This clonotype came up a few times. The J gene is TRBJ2-7, the V gene TRBV29-1; D unresolved. This CDR3 comprises 14 residues. Between the trimmed V and J ends, which lost 1 base and 4 bases, there was a span of 14 bases. In germline, CDR1 is SQVTM, CDR2 ANQGSEA. The CDR3 spells CSVEVDPASYEQYF. CDR3 coding DNA: TGCAGCGTTGAAGTGGACCCGGCCTCTTACGAGCAGTACTTC.

This clonotype was detected a few times. The chain is built from TRBV28 and TRBJ2-7, with D perhaps given as TRBD1 or TRBD2 (7 bases each). CDR3 length: 11 residues. The germline V gene encodes CDR1 MDHEN and CDR2 SYDVKM. Trimming pared 8 bases from V and 4 bases from J, leaving 9 bases between. CDR3 coding DNA: TGTGCCAGCCAGGGGGGGTACGAGCAGTACTTC. Translated, it gives CASQGGYEQYF.

This clonotype turned up a few times. The genes are TRBV6-2 or TRBV6-3 and TRBJ1-2, with 8 bases identical to TRBD1. The germline V gene encodes CDR1 MNHEY and CDR2 SVGEGT. The CDR3 length is 15 residues. Germline trimming cut 4 bases from V and 6 bases from J; bases unmatched to any gene: 10. The CDR3 nucleotides are TGTGCCAGCAGTTTAAGAACGACAGGGGCTGATGGCTACACCTTC. Translation gives CASSLRTTGADGYTF.